These 24 T cell receptor beta chains originate from one sample sequenced in a study of identical twins. TCRdb analysed the 5' RACE reads with MiXCR anew, one entry per CDR3 protein. This sample has 650,000 to 800,000 distinct CDR3 sequences, with roughly 8% found just once. These same data were also listed under a study on yellow fever vaccine responses in identical twins.

Sequenced: PBMCs. These receptors originate from a woman aged 18-35 years in good health.

This clonotype was found a few times. V is TRBV19 and J is TRBJ2-5; 9 bases match TRBD2. The CDR3 contains 15 residues. V lost 4 bases, J lost 5 bases, and 8 bases stayed unmatched. Germline loops: CDR1 LNHDA, CDR2 SQIVND (reference sequence). The CDR3 protein is CASSNRPGTSETQYF. CDR3 coding DNA: TGTGCCAGTAGTAACCGACCCGGGACTAGCGAGACCCAGTACTTC.

This clonotype has a handful of counts. V gene TRBV27 combines with J gene TRBJ2-3; TRBD1 matches at 7 bases. The V gene's germline CDR1 is MNHEY and CDR2 SMNVEV (reference sequence). The CDR3 contains 13 residues. J lost 3 bases, V lost 6 bases, and 3 bases had no gene match. CDR3 coding DNA: TGTGCCAGCAGGAAACAGGGGACAGATACGCAGTATTTT. This translates into CASRKQGTDTQYF.

This clonotype was recorded a few times. The rearrangement links TRBV20-1 to TRBJ2-6; D is possibly TRBD1 (6 bases). V shed 3 bases and J shed 0 bases, with 12 bases lying between them. CDR3 length: 16 amino acids. From germline, CDR1 is DFQATT and CDR2 SNEGSKA (reference sequence). The CDR3 DNA reads TGCAGTGCTAGCTCCCGAGGGGGCTCTGGGGCCAACGTCCTGACTTTC. It encodes CSASSRGGSGANVLTF.

This clonotype was counted a few times. The chain has TRBV27 and TRBJ2-3; TRBD1 might be the D (6 bases). Trimming pared 5 bases from V and 2 bases from J, leaving 26 bases between. The germline CDR1 and CDR2 sequences are MNHEY and SMNVEV (reference sequence). This CDR3 is built from 19 residues. The CDR3 sequence: CASSPQSQDIWGHTDTQYF. In DNA form, the CDR3 reads TGTGCCAGCAGTCCACAATCCCAAGACATATGGGGGCACACAGATACGCAGTATTTT.

In this sample, this clonotype turned up a few times. The chain has TRBV12-3 or TRBV12-4 and TRBJ1-1; no firm D call. V gave up 0 bases and J gave up 10 bases, with 18 bases separating them. The CDR3 loop spans 15 amino acids. CDR3 bases: TGTGCCAGCAGTTTAGCGCGGGCAGAGGGAAACGTAGCTTTCTTT. This translates into CASSLARAEGNVAFF.

This clonotype was observed many times. The genes are TRBV7-9 and TRBJ1-1; unclear D gene. The germline V and J ends were trimmed by 1 base and 7 bases, with 10 bases remaining between them. CDR1 is SEHNR and CDR2 is FQNEAQ in the germline V gene (reference sequence). The CDR3 consists of 13 residues. The DNA of the CDR3 is TGTGCCAGCAGCTTAGGGGCAGGCGGTGAAGCTTTCTTT. Translated: CASSLGAGGEAFF.

This clonotype was seen at least ten times. The chain couples TRBV5-1 to TRBJ2-2; D call uncertain. The CDR3 loop spans 15 amino acids. Germline assignment: CDR1 SGHRS and CDR2 YFSETQ. Trimming cost V 3 bases and J 6 bases, with 15 bases left between them. CDR3 in DNA: TGCGCCAGCAGCTCGGAACCCGGTGGGCCCGGGGAGCTGTTTTTT. Translation gives CASSSEPGGPGELFF.

This clonotype was seen ten or more times. The V gene is TRBV11-2, the J gene TRBJ2-1; 10 bases match TRBD2. Trimming cost V 5 bases and J 4 bases; bases outside gene matches: 23. Per germline, CDR1 SGHAT and CDR2 FQNNGV. The CDR3 runs 21 residues. The CDR3 is CASSDRPSTSGITNRYNEQFF. Here the CDR3 DNA reads TGTGCCAGCAGCGACCGACCCTCCACTAGCGGGATTACAAATCGGTACAATGAGCAGTTCTTC.

V gene TRBV20-1 combines with J gene TRBJ1-2; TRBD1 agrees at 7 bases. Germline V gene data show CDR1 as DFQATT and CDR2 as SNEGSKA (reference sequence). J was trimmed by 5 bases and V by 7 bases; bases with no gene match: 10. This CDR3 contains 13 residues. In DNA form, the CDR3 reads TGCAGTGATGGACAGGACTCCCTTTATGGCTACACCTTC. This translates into CSDGQDSLYGYTF.

The chain is built from TRBV4-1 and TRBJ2-1, with 8 positions matching TRBD2. The V gene's germline CDR1 is MGHRA and CDR2 YSYEKL. The CDR3 spans 16 residues. After removal of 2 bases from V and 2 bases from J, the junction contained 5 bases not matched to a gene. CDR3 in amino acids: CASSQQRLATYNEQFF. The CDR3 nucleotides read TGCGCCAGCAGCCAACAACGACTAGCGACCTACAATGAGCAGTTCTTC.

This sequence joins TRBV7-9 and TRBJ2-1; tentatively, D is TRBD1 or TRBD2 (5 bases each). The germline V gene has CDR1 SEHNR and CDR2 FQNEAQ (reference sequence). V was shortened by 5 bases and J by 8 bases, with 19 bases between the two germline ends. The CDR3 consists of 15 residues. Written as DNA, the CDR3 is TGTGCCAGCAGCACACACTCGGGGCCTGGGGATGAGCAGTTCTTC. Translated, it gives CASSTHSGPGDEQFF.

This clonotype appeared a few times. V and J are TRBV7-9 and TRBJ2-1; 7 bases align to TRBD1. The germline V gene encodes CDR1 SEHNR and CDR2 FQNEAQ (reference sequence). V shed 5 bases, J shed 5 bases, and the junction held 12 bases outside the gene matches. The CDR3 has 16 residues. CDR3 sequence: CASSDPRTGWNNEQFF. CDR3 coding DNA: TGTGCCAGCAGCGACCCGAGGACAGGTTGGAACAATGAGCAGTTCTTC.

The chain employs TRBV10-2 and TRBJ2-2, with 8 bases lining up with TRBD2. This CDR3 has 16 amino acids. V dropped 2 bases and J dropped 1; count of bases not matched to a gene: 3. Per germline, CDR1 WSHSY and CDR2 SAAADI. The CDR3 sequence: CASSEGLAGNTGELFF. The CDR3 nucleotides read TGCGCCAGCAGTGAGGGGCTAGCGGGGAACACCGGGGAGCTGTTTTTT.

The sample holds a few counts of this clonotype. This chain joins TRBV5-6 and TRBJ1-5; possibly TRBD1 for D (6 bases). This CDR3 has 15 amino acids. The germline V gene encodes CDR1 SGHDT and CDR2 YYEEEE. The V end lost 2 bases, the J end lost 4 bases, and 13 bases lay between the germline ends. CDR3 amino acids: CASSFRTAQNQPQHF. Written as DNA, the CDR3 is TGTGCCAGCAGCTTCCGGACAGCACAAAATCAGCCCCAGCATTTT.

The CDR3 DNA reads as TGTGCCAGCACGGAACGGACAGCCCGCGAGCAGTACTTC. As protein: CASTERTAREQYF. The chain has TRBV2 and TRBJ2-7; D is perhaps TRBD1 (6 bases). The V and J ends lost 7 bases and 6 bases respectively, with 16 bases between them. The CDR3 totals 13 residues. Germline CDR1 is SNHLY and CDR2 is FYNNEI.

This clonotype was seen a handful of times. The chain joins TRBV21-1 to TRBJ2-1. TRBV21-1 is labeled a pseudogene. The length of the CDR3 is 14 residues. The DNA for the CDR3 is TGTGCCAGCAGCAAAGGGACCCGTCAACGGGAGCAGTTCTTC. Translating gives CASSKGTRQREQFF.

This clonotype appeared a few times. This chain connects TRBV7-6 to TRBJ2-5; D is uncertain. V lost 1 base and J lost 9, with 9 bases in between. In germline, CDR1 is SGHVS, CDR2 FNYEAQ. The CDR3 has 12 residues. The CDR3 region is CASSLGSSAQYF. CDR3 coding DNA: TGTGCCAGCAGCTTAGGCAGTTCCGCCCAGTACTTC. Looking up the rest from reference TRBV7-6 and TRBJ2-5 gives the full variable domain: GAGVSQSPRYKVTKRGQDVALRCDPISGHVSLYWYRQALGQGPEFLTYFNYEAQQDKSGLPNDRFSAERPEGSISTLTIQRTEQRDSAMYRCASSLGSSAQYFGPGTRLLVL.

This clonotype has a handful of counts. The chain recombines TRBV4-1 with TRBJ2-2; D gene unclear. The CDR3 totals 15 residues. V was clipped by 1 base and J by 6 bases, with 12 bases between them. In germline, CDR1 is MGHRA, CDR2 YSYEKL. The CDR3 nucleotides read TGCGCCAGCAGCCAAGTCGGCAATGTCCCCGGGGAGCTGTTTTTT. This codes for CASSQVGNVPGELFF.

Only a few counts were recorded for this clonotype. The chain employs TRBV7-9 and TRBJ2-4; possibly TRBD1 or TRBD2 for D (7 bases each). Germline values: CDR1 SEHNR, CDR2 FQNEAQ (reference sequence). Trimming stripped 3 bases from V and 0 bases from J, with 12 bases between. The CDR3 totals 16 residues. CDR3 residues: CASSFQGGIAKNIQYF. CDR3 DNA sequence: TGTGCCAGCAGCTTCCAGGGGGGGATAGCCAAAAACATTCAGTACTTC.

The J gene is TRBJ2-3, the V gene TRBV4-3; 8 nucleotides align to TRBD2. The V gene end was trimmed by 4 bases and the J gene end by 4 bases; junction bases not matched to a gene: 4. Germline-derived CDR1 and CDR2 are LGHNA and YSLEER. There are 14 residues in the CDR3. CDR3 sequence reads: CASSLGLGSDTQYF. In DNA form, the CDR3 reads TGCGCCAGCAGCCTGGGACTAGGGTCAGATACGCAGTATTTT.

Many counts were recorded for this clonotype. The gene calls are TRBV11-2 and TRBJ2-5, with D unresolved. Per the germline V gene, CDR1 is SGHAT and CDR2 is FQNNGV. This CDR3 comprises 12 residues. Deletions cut 2 bases from V and 6 bases from J, with 7 bases between. The CDR3 loop is CASSLLQKTQYF. The CDR3, as DNA: TGTGCCAGCAGCTTACTACAGAAGACCCAGTACTTC.

The chain couples TRBV10-2 to TRBJ2-1, with 11 bases matching TRBD2. V was clipped by 3 bases and J by 0 bases; unmatched bases: 7. Germline CDR1 WSHSY, CDR2 SAAADI. The CDR3 is 18 residues long. In DNA, the CDR3 is TGCGCCAGCAGTGACCCGGGACTAGCGGCGAGCTCCTACAATGAGCAGTTCTTC. Its protein is CASSDPGLAASSYNEQFF.

This chain connects TRBV7-9 to TRBJ2-1; 7 positions agree with TRBD2. The V and J ends lost 8 bases and 4 bases, in that order; junction bases with no gene match: 8. Germline CDR1 is SEHNR and CDR2 is FQNEAQ (reference sequence). The CDR3 length is 14 residues. Written as DNA, the CDR3 is TGTGCCAGCGGGGGGGAGAGGGAGTACAATGAGCAGTTCTTC. Translating it yields CASGGEREYNEQFF.

This clonotype was observed at least ten times. The chain is built from TRBV6-2 or TRBV6-3 and TRBJ2-1, with 13 bases that match TRBD2. The CDR3 totals 16 residues. With V trimmed by 7 bases and J by 8 bases, 11 bases remained unmatched. The germline V gene has CDR1 MNHEY and CDR2 SVGEGT. CDR3 in DNA: TGTGCCAGCACCGGCAGGACTAGCGGGAGTCTCTATGAGCAGTTCTTC. Translated: CASTGRTSGSLYEQFF.